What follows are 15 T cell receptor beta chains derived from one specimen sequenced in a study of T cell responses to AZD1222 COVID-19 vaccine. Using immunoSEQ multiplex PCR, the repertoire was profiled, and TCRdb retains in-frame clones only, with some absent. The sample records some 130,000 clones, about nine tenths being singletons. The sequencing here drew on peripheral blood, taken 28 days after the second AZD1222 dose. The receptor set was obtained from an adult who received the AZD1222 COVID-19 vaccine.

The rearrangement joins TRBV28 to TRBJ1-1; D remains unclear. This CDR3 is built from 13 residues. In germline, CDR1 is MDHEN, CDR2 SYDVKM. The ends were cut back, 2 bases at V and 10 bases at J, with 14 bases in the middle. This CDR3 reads CASSLPGLKPAFF. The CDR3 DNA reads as TGTGCCAGCAGTTTACCGGGCCTCAAGCCAGCTTTCTTT.

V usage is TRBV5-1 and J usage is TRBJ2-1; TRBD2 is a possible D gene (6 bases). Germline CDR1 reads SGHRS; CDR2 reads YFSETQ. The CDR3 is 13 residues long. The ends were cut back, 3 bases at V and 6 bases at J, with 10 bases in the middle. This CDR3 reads CASSSGGPNEQFF. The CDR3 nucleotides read TGCGCCAGCAGCTCCGGGGGTCCCAATGAGCAGTTCTTC.

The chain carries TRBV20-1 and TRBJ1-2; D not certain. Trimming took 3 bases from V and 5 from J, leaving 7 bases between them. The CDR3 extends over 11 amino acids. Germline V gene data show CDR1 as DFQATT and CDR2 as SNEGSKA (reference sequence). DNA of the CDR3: TGCAGTGCTAGTTTTGATTATGGCTACACCTTC. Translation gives CSASFDYGYTF.

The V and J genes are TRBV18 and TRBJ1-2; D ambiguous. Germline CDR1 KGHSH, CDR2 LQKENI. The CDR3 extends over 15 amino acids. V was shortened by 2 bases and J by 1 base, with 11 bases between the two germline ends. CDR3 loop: CASSPGVGNNYGYTF. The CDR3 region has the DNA TGTGCCAGCTCACCAGGGGTCGGAAATAACTATGGCTACACCTTC.

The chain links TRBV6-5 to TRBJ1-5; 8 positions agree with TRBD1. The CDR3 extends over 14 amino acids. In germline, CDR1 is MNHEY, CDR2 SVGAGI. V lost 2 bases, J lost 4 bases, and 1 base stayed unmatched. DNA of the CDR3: TGTGCCAGCAGTTACGACAGGGGTAATCAGCCCCAGCATTTT. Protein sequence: CASSYDRGNQPQHF.

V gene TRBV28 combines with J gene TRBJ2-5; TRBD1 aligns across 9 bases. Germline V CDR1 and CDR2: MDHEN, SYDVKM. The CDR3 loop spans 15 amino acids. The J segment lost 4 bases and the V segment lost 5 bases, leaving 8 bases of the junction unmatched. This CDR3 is CASSTSGTGPETQYF. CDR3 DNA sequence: TGTGCCAGCAGTACCTCCGGGACAGGGCCAGAGACCCAGTACTTC.

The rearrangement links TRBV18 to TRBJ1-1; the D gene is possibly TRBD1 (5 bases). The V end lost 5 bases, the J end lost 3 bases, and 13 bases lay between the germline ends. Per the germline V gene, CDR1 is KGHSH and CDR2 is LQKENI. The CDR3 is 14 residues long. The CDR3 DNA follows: TGTGCCAGCTCAGTACGACAGATTGACACTGAAGCTTTCTTT. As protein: CASSVRQIDTEAFF.

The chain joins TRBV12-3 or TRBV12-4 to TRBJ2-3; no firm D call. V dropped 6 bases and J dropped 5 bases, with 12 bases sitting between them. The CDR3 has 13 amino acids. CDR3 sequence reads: CASSLNFGDTQYF. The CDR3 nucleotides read TGTGCCAGCAGCTTAAACTTCGGAGATACGCAGTATTTT.

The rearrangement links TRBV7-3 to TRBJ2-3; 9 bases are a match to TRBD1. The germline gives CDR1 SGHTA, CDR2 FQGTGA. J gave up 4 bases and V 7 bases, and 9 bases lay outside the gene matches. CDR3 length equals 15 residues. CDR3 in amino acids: CASTATGGPPDTQYF. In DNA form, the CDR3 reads TGTGCCAGCACCGCGACAGGGGGTCCCCCAGATACGCAGTATTTT.

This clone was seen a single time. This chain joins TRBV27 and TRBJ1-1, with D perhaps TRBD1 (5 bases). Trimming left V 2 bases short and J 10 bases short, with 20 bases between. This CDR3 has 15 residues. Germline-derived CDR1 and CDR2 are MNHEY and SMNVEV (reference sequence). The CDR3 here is CASSLIMGGWAGAFF. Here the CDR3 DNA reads TGTGCCAGCAGTTTAATTATGGGGGGGTGGGCCGGAGCTTTCTTT.

In DNA, the CDR3 is TGTGCCATCAGTGAGTCTTTGGATAGGGGTAATTCACCCCTCCACTTT. The encoded protein is CAISESLDRGNSPLHF. This chain links TRBV10-3 with TRBJ1-6, with D perhaps TRBD1 (5 bases). Trimming left V 0 bases short and J 6 bases short, with 12 bases between. Germline CDR1 ENHRY, CDR2 SYGVKD. The CDR3 is 16 residues long.

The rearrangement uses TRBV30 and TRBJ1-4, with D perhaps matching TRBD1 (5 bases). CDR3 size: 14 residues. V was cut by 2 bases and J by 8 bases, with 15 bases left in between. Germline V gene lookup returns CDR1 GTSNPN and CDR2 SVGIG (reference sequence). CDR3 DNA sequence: TGTGCCTGGAGTTCCCGACAGTCGGAGGAAAAACTGTTTTTT. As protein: CAWSSRQSEEKLFF.

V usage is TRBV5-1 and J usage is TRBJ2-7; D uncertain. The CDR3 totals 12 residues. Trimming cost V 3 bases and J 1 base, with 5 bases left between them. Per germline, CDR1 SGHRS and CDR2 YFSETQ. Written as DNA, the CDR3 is TGCGCCAGCAGCTCCCTTTCCTACGAGCAGTACTTC. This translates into CASSSLSYEQYF.

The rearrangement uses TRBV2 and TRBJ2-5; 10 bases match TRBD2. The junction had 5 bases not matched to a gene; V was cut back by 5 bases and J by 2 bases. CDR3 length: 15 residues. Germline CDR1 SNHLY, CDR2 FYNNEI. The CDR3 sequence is CASSRGLAIQETQYF. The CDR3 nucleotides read TGTGCCAGCAGTAGGGGACTAGCGATACAAGAGACCCAGTACTTC.

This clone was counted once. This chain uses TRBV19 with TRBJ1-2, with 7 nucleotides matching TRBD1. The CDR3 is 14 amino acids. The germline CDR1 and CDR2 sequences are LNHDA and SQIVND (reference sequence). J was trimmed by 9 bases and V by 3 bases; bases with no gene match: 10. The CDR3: CASSIPPNRGRYTF. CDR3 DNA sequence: TGTGCCAGTAGTATCCCCCCAAACAGGGGACGCTACACCTTC.